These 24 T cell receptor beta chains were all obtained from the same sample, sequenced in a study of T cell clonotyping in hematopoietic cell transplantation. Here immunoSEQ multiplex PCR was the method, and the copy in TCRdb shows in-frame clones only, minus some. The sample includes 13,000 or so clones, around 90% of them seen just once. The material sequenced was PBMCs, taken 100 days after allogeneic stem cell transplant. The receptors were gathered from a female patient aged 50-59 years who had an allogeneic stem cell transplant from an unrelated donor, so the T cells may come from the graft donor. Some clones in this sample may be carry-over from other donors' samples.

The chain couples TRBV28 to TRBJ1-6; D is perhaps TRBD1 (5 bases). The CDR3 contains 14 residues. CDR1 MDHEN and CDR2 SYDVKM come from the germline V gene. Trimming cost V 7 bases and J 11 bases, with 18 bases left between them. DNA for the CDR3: TGTGCCAGCAATCCCATGGGGGGGACGGCACCCCTCCACTTT. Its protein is CASNPMGGTAPLHF.

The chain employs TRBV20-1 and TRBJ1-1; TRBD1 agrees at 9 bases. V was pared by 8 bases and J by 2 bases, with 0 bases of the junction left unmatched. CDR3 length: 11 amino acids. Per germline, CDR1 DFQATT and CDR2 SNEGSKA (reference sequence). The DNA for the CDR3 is TGCAGTACAGGGGGCAACACTGAAGCTTTCTTT. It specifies CSTGGNTEAFF.

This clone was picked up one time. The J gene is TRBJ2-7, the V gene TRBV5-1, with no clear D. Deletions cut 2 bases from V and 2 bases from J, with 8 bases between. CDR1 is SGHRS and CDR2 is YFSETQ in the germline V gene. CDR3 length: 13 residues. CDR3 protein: CASSFSGPYEQYF. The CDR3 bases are TGCGCCAGCAGCTTTTCAGGTCCCTACGAGCAGTACTTC.

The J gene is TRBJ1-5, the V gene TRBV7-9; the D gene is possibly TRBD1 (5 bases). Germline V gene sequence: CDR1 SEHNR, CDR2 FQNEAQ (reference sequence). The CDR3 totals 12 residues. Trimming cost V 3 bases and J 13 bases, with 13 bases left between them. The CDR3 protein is CASSFTGTVQHF. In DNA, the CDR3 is TGTGCCAGCAGCTTTACCGGGACCGTTCAGCATTTT.

CDR3 DNA sequence: TGTGCCAGCAGTTTACTCGGCAGGGCCTACACTGAAGCTTTCTTT. Translated, it gives CASSLLGRAYTEAFF. The J gene is TRBJ1-1, the V gene TRBV28, with D perhaps TRBD1 (5 bases). With 2 bases removed from V and 3 bases from J, the gap between germline ends came to 13 bases. Germline CDR1 MDHEN, CDR2 SYDVKM. The CDR3 consists of 15 residues.

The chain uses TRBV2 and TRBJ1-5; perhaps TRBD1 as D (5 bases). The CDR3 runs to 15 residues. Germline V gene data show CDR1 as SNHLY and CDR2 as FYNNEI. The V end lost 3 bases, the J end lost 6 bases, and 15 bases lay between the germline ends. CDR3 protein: CASSDGRVGAQPQHF. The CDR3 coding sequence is TGTGCCAGCAGTGATGGCAGGGTTGGAGCTCAGCCCCAGCATTTT.

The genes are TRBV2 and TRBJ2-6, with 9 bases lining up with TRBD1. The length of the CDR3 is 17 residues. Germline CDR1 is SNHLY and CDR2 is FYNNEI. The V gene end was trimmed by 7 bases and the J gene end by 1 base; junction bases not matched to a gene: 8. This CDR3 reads CASTRTGVSSGANVLTF. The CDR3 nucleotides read TGTGCCAGCACCCGGACAGGGGTCTCTTCTGGGGCCAACGTCCTGACTTTC.

The CDR3 here is CASSPRRTSYGYTF. The CDR3 DNA sequence: TGTGCCAGCAGCCCACGTCGGACGAGCTATGGCTACACCTTC. V is TRBV5-6 and J is TRBJ1-2; no firm D call. This CDR3 region has 14 residues. The germline V and J ends were trimmed by 4 bases and 4 bases, with 14 bases remaining between them. The germline CDR1 and CDR2 sequences are SGHDT and YYEEEE.

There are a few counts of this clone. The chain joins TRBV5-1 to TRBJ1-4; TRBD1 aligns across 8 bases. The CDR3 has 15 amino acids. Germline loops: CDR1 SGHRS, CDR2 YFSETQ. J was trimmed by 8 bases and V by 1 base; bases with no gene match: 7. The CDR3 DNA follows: TGCGCCAGCAGCTTGTCTTCAGGGGGCGAGGAAAAACTGTTTTTT. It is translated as CASSLSSGGEEKLFF.

CDR3 in amino acids: CASSPSPLAGGTDTQYF. CDR3 nucleotides: TGTGCCAGCAGCCCCTCTCCTCTAGCGGGGGGCACAGATACGCAGTATTTT. The genes are TRBV7-9 and TRBJ2-3; 10 nucleotides align to TRBD2. Trimming took 5 bases from V and 1 from J; bases not matched to a gene: 9. CDR3 length equals 17 residues. Looked up from germline, CDR1 is SEHNR and CDR2 is FQNEAQ (reference sequence). Full variable domain (remainder filled in from reference TRBV7-9 and TRBJ2-3): DTGVSQNPRHKITKRGQNVTFRCDPISEHNRLYWYRQTLGQGPEFLTYFQNEAQLEKSRLLSDRFSAERPKGSFSTLEIQRTEQGDSAMYLCASSPSPLAGGTDTQYFGPGTRLTVL.

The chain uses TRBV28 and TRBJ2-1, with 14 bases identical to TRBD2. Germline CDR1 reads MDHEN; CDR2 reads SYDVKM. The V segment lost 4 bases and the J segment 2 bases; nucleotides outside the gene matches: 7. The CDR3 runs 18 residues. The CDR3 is CASSSAGLAGAPYNEQFF. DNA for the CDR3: TGTGCCAGCAGTTCCGCGGGACTAGCGGGGGCGCCCTACAATGAGCAGTTCTTC.

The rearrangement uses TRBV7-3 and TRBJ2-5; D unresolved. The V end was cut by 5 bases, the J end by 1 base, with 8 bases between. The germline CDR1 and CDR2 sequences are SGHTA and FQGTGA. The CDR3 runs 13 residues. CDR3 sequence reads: CASSGLPQETQYF. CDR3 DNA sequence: TGTGCCAGCAGCGGGCTCCCCCAAGAGACCCAGTACTTC.

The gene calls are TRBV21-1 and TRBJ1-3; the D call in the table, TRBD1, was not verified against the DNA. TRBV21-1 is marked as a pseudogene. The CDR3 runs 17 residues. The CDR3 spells CASSHIMGQFSGNTIYF. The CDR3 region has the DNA TGTGCCAGCAGCCACATAATGGGACAGTTCTCTGGAAACACCATATATTTT.

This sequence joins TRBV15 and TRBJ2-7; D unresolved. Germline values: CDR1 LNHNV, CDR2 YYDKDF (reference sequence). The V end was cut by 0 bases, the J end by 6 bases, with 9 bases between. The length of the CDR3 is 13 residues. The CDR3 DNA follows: TGTGCCACCAGCAGAGAATGGGGTGGCGAGCAGTACTTC. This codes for CATSREWGGEQYF.

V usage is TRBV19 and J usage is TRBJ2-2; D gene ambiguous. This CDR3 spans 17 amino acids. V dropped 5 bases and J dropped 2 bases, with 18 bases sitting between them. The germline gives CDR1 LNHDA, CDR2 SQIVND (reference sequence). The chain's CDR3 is CASSGFAGTINTGELFF. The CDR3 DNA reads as TGTGCCAGTAGTGGGTTTGCAGGAACCATAAACACCGGGGAGCTGTTTTTT.

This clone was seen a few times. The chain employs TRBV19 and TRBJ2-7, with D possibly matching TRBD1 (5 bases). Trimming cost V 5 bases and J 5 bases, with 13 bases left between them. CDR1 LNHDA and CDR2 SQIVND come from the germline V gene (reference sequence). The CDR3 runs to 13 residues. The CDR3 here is CASSEDNSHEQYF. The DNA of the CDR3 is TGTGCCAGTAGTGAGGACAATTCCCACGAGCAGTACTTC.

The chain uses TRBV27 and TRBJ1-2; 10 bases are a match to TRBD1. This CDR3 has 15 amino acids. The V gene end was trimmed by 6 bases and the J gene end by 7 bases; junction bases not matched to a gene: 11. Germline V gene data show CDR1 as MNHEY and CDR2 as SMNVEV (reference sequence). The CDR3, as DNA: TGTGCCAGCAGCTCCCCCGGGACAGGGGCAAGTGGCTACACCTTC. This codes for CASSSPGTGASGYTF.

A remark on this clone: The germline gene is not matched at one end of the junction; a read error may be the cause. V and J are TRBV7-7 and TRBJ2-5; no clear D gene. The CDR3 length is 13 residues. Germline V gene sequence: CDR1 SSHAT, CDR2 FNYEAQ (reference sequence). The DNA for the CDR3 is TGTGCTAGCAGCCCTCTATCGGGAGAGACCCAGTACTTC. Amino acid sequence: CASSPLSGETQYF.

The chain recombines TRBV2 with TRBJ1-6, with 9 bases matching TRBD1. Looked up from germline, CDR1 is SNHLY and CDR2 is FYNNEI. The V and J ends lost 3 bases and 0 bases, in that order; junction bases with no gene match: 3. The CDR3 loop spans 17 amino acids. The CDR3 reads CASSDRDRASYNSPLHF. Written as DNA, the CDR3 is TGTGCCAGCAGTGACCGGGACAGGGCCTCCTATAATTCACCCCTCCACTTT.

The CDR3, as DNA: TGTGCCAGCAGCCCCCAGACAGGGGGAGATACCTACGAGCAGTACTTC. Its protein product is CASSPQTGGDTYEQYF. This rearrangement joins TRBV11-2 to TRBJ2-7, with TRBD1 matching 9 bases. The CDR3 is 16 amino acids. V shed 5 bases and J 2 bases; nucleotides not matched to a gene: 10. Germline values: CDR1 SGHAT, CDR2 FQNNGV.

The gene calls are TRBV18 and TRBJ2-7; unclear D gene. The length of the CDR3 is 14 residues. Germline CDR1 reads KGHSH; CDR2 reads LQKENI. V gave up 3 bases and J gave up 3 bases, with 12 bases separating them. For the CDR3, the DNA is TGTGCCAGCTCACCTCCTTGGGCCAACTACGAGCAGTACTTC. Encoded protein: CASSPPWANYEQYF.

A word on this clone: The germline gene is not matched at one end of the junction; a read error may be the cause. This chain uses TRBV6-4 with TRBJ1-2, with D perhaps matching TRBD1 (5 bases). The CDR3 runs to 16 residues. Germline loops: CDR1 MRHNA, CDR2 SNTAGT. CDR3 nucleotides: TGTGCCATCAGTGAGGAGACCAGGGCGGCTAACTATGGCTACACCTTC. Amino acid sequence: CAISEETRAANYGYTF.

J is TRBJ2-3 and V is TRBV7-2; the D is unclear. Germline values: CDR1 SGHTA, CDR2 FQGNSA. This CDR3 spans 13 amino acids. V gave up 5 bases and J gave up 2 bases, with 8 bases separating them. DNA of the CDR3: TGTGCCAGCAGCAGGAGTAACACAGATACGCAGTATTTT. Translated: CASSRSNTDTQYF.

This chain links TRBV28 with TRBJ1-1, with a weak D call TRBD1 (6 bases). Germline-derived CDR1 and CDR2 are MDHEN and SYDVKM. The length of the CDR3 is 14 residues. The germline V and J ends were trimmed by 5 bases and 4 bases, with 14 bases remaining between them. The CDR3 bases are TGTGCCAGCAGTCGACAGGTGAGGAGCACTGAAGCTTTCTTT. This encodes CASSRQVRSTEAFF.